This TCR beta chain was observed in a study of radiation and T cells in renal cell carcinoma. This clone appeared a few times. This CDR3 region has 13 residues. The germline CDR1 and CDR2 sequences are SGHTA and FQGNSA. Trimming cost V 5 bases and J 5 bases, with 10 bases left between them. The sample's time point: blood 2 weeks post-SBRT. Indicated treatment: 15 Gy SBRT to primary tumor, nephrectomy 4 weeks later. TCRdb keeps only in-frame clones here, not all; method: immunoSEQ multiplex PCR. The profile shows tens of thousands of clones, about 86% of them singletons. Specimen: blood, collected from a patient whose treatment included radiotherapy and nephrectomy. The sequence came from a woman between 50 and 59 years old with renal cell carcinoma. The chain links TRBV7-2 to TRBJ1-5, with D maybe TRBD1 (5 bases). The CDR3 spells CASSGQGDQPQHF. DNA for the CDR3: TGTGCCAGCAGCGGCCAAGGGGATCAGCCCCAGCATTTT.